The 10 T cell receptor beta chains presented below share a single source sample, sequenced in a study of blood T cell repertoires in COVID-19. Generated by immunoSEQ multiplex PCR, the TCRdb table keeps only in-frame clones and is missing some. The data hold 130,000 or so clones, with over 80% observed a single time. Input material: peripheral blood. The receptors were gathered from a human donor in a cohort sampled during active COVID-19.

This rearrangement joins TRBV6-5 to TRBJ1-2; TRBD1 agrees at 7 bases. The CDR3 has 13 residues. Trimming took 6 bases from V and 3 from J; bases not matched to a gene: 4. Germline V gene sequence: CDR1 MNHEY, CDR2 SVGAGI. CDR3 sequence: CASRSDRDYGYTF. The CDR3 bases are TGTGCCAGCAGATCCGACAGGGACTATGGCTACACCTTC.

The rearrangement joins TRBV30 to TRBJ2-7; D gene unclear. The V gene's germline CDR1 is GTSNPN and CDR2 SVGIG (reference sequence). The CDR3 has 15 residues. Trimming stripped 0 bases from V and 7 bases from J, with 19 bases between. CDR3 protein: CAWSVWPRRSGEQYF. Written as DNA, the CDR3 is TGTGCCTGGAGTGTATGGCCGCGGAGAAGTGGAGAGCAGTACTTC. Combining the CDR3 with reference TRBV30 and TRBJ2-7 gives the whole variable domain SQTIHQWPATLVQPVGSPLSLECTVEGTSNPNLYWYRQAAGRGLQLLFYSVGIGQISSEVPQNLSASRPQDRQFILSSKKLLLSDSGFYLCAWSVWPRRSGEQYFGPGTRLTVT.

CDR3 sequence reads: CASSWGEGALAEAFF. DNA for the CDR3: TGTGCCAGCAGTTGGGGCGAGGGGGCGCTTGCTGAAGCTTTCTTT. The chain carries TRBV6-5 and TRBJ1-1; 7 nucleotides line up with TRBD1. Trimming at V came to 4 bases and at J to 6 bases, leaving 11 bases not matched to a gene. This CDR3 region has 15 residues. The germline V gene encodes CDR1 MNHEY and CDR2 SVGAGI.

The rearrangement joins TRBV23-1 to TRBJ2-7, with a tentative D call TRBD2 (5 bases). TRBV23-1 has ORF status, its function being uncertain. The V gene lost 6 bases and the J gene lost 6 bases, with 9 bases spanning the gap. The CDR3 runs to 11 residues. CDR3 nucleotides: TGCGCCAGCAGGAGTCGGGGCGAGCAGTACTTC. Protein: CASRSRGEQYF.

This chain joins TRBV6-2 or TRBV6-3 and TRBJ2-6; TRBD2 agrees at 11 bases. Unmatched junction bases numbered 3, after V lost 5 bases and J lost 0 bases. Germline loops: CDR1 MNHEY, CDR2 SVGEGT. This CDR3 is built from 17 residues. CDR3 sequence reads: CASSAGLAASGANVLTF. The CDR3 DNA sequence: TGTGCCAGCAGTGCGGGACTAGCGGCCTCTGGGGCCAACGTCCTGACTTTC.

The rearrangement joins TRBV7-8 to TRBJ2-1; no clear D gene. The CDR3 extends over 16 amino acids. Germline loops: CDR1 SGHVS, CDR2 FQNEAQ. The germline V and J ends were trimmed by 0 bases and 8 bases, with 17 bases remaining between them. The CDR3 DNA follows: TGTGCCAGCAGCTTAGCGACGGGTTTCAATTGGTATGAGCAGTTCTTC. Protein sequence: CASSLATGFNWYEQFF.

The J gene is TRBJ2-3, the V gene TRBV6-2 or TRBV6-3; a weak D match, TRBD2 (5 bases). Germline values: CDR1 MNHEY, CDR2 SVGEGT. This CDR3 has 19 residues. Between the trimmed V and J ends, which lost 0 bases and 5 bases, there was a span of 24 bases. For the CDR3, the DNA is TGTGCCAGCAGTTACTCGAAAATGGAGGTCTCGTTCGGTATAGATACGCAGTATTTT. Translating gives CASSYSKMEVSFGIDTQYF.

This chain connects TRBV5-1 to TRBJ1-1; D is unresolved. The V and J ends lost 0 bases and 0 bases respectively, with 9 bases between them. This CDR3 comprises 15 residues. Germline CDR1 is SGHRS and CDR2 is YFSETQ. The CDR3, as DNA: TGCGCCAGCAGCTTGGCCGCGGGGATGAACACTGAAGCTTTCTTT. It specifies CASSLAAGMNTEAFF.

J is TRBJ1-2 and V is TRBV19; no reliable D call. The CDR3 has 12 amino acids. Trimming removed 11 bases at V and 4 bases at J, with 14 bases between. CDR1 LNHDA and CDR2 SQIVND come from the germline V gene (reference sequence). CDR3 residues: CASRMEPYGYTF. Written as DNA, the CDR3 is TGTGCCTCGAGAATGGAGCCCTATGGCTACACCTTC.

The CDR3 protein is CASRSTGSGTEAFF. The CDR3, as DNA: TGTGCCAGCAGATCCACAGGGTCAGGCACTGAAGCTTTCTTT. The chain recombines TRBV7-9 with TRBJ1-1; maybe TRBD1 (6 bases). Trimming shortened V by 6 bases and J by 4 bases, and 15 bases separated the two germline ends. The CDR3 contains 14 residues. Per the germline V gene, CDR1 is SEHNR and CDR2 is FQNEAQ (reference sequence). The full variable domain, with the rest looked up from reference TRBV7-9 and TRBJ1-1, is DTGVSQNPRHKITKRGQNVTFRCDPISEHNRLYWYRQTLGQGPEFLTYFQNEAQLEKSRLLSDRFSAERPKGSFSTLEIQRTEQGDSAMYLCASRSTGSGTEAFFGQGTRLTVV.